This entry features one T cell receptor beta chain sequence. There is no known antigen for this receptor. Library preparation employed the immunoSEQ multiplex PCR assay. For the multiplex PCR, a mixture combining 60 forward primers for TCR Vbeta segments and 13 reverse primers for TCR Jbeta segments was used. A multiplex PCR assay on genomic DNA amplified the CDR3 region of rearranged TCR beta genes. The Illumina HiSeq System was used to sequence the amplified TCR beta libraries as 87-base-pair reads. Under the source paper's analysis protocol: In a later analysis, about 80 million unique TCR beta chains were counted across the 500 to 850 repertoires, and approximately 9.9 million of these chains were shared by at least two donors. A nearest-neighbor algorithm error-corrected the raw reads and collapsed the reads into unique sequences, merging closely related sequences to remove PCR and sequencing errors. V, D and J gene segments were assigned by aligning CDR3 sequences to IMGT reference sequences. For a sequence to be retained, a match of at least six nucleotides was required to both a V gene segment and a J gene segment. A rearrangement was called productive if the CDR3 had no stop codons and remained in frame with V and J, and every other rearrangement was called non-productive. Following IMGT convention, CDR3 was defined as the stretch from the second conserved V-encoded cysteine up to the conserved J-encoded phenylalanine. The earlier analysis of 587 of the donors excluded any sequence lacking an unambiguous match to a single V gene segment. An earlier analysis of about 600 of the donors called V segments functional above 56.7% productive rearrangements and segregating when the between-donor standard deviation exceeded 5%. A statistical classification framework was built for diagnosing cytomegalovirus status from the catalog of TCR beta chain sequences. In a later analysis, TCR nucleotide sequences were compared against IMGT/GENE-DB human TR gene sequences so that V and J genes could be assigned. Using the TCRdist pipeline, a later analysis assigned CDR3 sequences along with most-parsimonious VDJ recombination scenarios. A later analysis defined each TCR beta chain by its CDR3 amino acid sequence plus V-gene family, and excluded reads lacking a unique V-gene family. As a way to deal with suspected cross-contamination and a sequencing artifact, a later analysis dropped approximately 590 nucleotide sequences that were highly shared and had low generation probability. In a later analysis, a clonal expansion index was calculated for each public chain from normalized within-repertoire ranks of inferred template counts. A later analysis computed generation probabilities with a VDJ recombination model fitted to out-of-frame rearrangements, and checked the results against IGoR. A later analysis scored TCR-TCR, TCR-HLA and TCR-CMV co-occurrence with hypergeometric tests, applying a repertoire-size bias correction to TCR pairs. False discovery rates were estimated in a later analysis by permuting HLA or CMV assignments 20 times. In a later analysis, co-occurring TCRs were grouped using DBSCAN, with TCRdist sequence similarity added in when clustering inside HLA-allele-positive subsets. For co-occurrence clustering, repertoires with fewer than 30,000 or more than 120,000 public chains were excluded, along with five or six repertoires with anomalous nucleotide sharing. TCRdb provides this immuneACCESS table in a form limited to in-frame rearrangements. Some clones are lacking; in checked studies, under half of them reflect an unresolved V gene, and why the rest are absent is not known. V and J calls and clone size are given by that table; D and trimming were obtained from the DNA. The sample's clone listing holds roughly 80,000 clones. Just over 5.5% of the sample is held by the ten biggest clonotypes.

This specimen comes from a study of cytomegalovirus exposure and HLA in healthy donors (dated by TCRdb to 2016 to 2017). At the level of the whole study: According to an earlier analysis of a few hundred of the donors, about 179 million T cells yielded some 120 million unique TCR beta sequences and 276 Gb of sequence data. Both class I and class II loci were covered by HLA typing, at four-digit resolution. The aim of the study was to test whether cataloging public T cell receptors could identify signatures of past pathogen exposure. A later genetic analysis took genome-wide SNP genotypes for about 55% of the 666 donors and used that subset as a discovery cohort. Every repertoire in the discovery cohort had been generated on one and the same sequencing platform. The later analysis used no new phenotypic data to find candidate immune exposures, relying instead on TCR beta sequences and their occurrence across donors. Because of strong linkage in the cohort, roughly five DR-DQ haplotypes were treated as single units for association and clustering. The number of typed donors differed by locus: roughly 629-630 for A, B, C, DRB1 and DQB1; some 540 for DQA1; around 610 for DPA1; and roughly 470 for DPB1. Among the roughly 400 genotyped donors, about 85% belonged to the genetic ancestry cluster associated with self-reported Caucasian donors. A separate validation cohort of over 95 different subjects was used in addition to the roughly 670-subject first cohort. An earlier analysis of 500 to 650 of the donors applied high-throughput TCR beta sequencing to assess whether each TCR beta V gene segment acted as functional or pseudogenic. A later analysis re-analyzed previously published TCR beta repertoires from 550 to 700 donors and added high-resolution HLA genotyping to study TCR occurrence patterns. The T cell repertoires of some 700 subjects were profiled by immunosequencing and related to cytomegalovirus serostatus. Across some 400 genotyped donors of the cohort, an average of about 240,000 unique TCR beta nucleotide sequences per donor were sequenced, and about a sixth of those sequences were non-productive. To predict cytomegalovirus infection status, the study brought together high-throughput TCR immunosequencing, statistical association of individual TCRs with disease status, and machine learning. Around 330 gigabases of sequencing data and approximately 91 million unique TCR sequences made up an early release that covered under 750 HLA-typed donors. Donor age, sex, ethnicity and CMV serostatus were compiled together with the repertoire data. Study-wide findings and limitations: A later genetic analysis reported fewer N-insertions in productive TCRs among donors in an Asian-associated ancestry cluster than the roughly 690-donor mean. A few of the identified cytomegalovirus-associated TCR beta chains were confirmed in vitro to be specific for cytomegalovirus antigens. Most TCR sequences were observed very rarely across donors, whereas some public TCRs were present in many individuals. Most CMV-associated TCR beta chains appeared to be HLA-restricted in a later analysis, and the HLA associations seemed to be driven largely by CMV exposure. When HLA alleles, especially DR and DQ, strongly co-occurred, TCR associations were difficult to assign to individual alleles. In a later genetic analysis, a missense DCLRE1C variant was associated with V-gene and J-gene trimming of TCR beta chains, and the association was replicated in an independent cohort. Because HLA typing was unavailable for some donors at each locus, only the typed subset was used in association tests. It was suggested by the authors that the approach could potentially be generalized to other disease states and immunological phenotypes. Roughly uniform sequencing depth across donors was assumed in presence/absence analyses, although this assumption may not hold. In a later analysis, around 17,000 TCR beta sequences were associated with specific HLA alleles at a false discovery rate of 0.05. A total of some 180 TCR beta chains were listed by the study as associated with cytomegalovirus. A further reported finding was that TCR beta sequences accurately predicted the HLA-A and HLA-B alleles for most subjects in the first cohort. Because the 87-base-pair reads could not distinguish some IMGT-functional V segments, including TRBV6-2 and TRBV6-3, those segments were excluded. In a later analysis, HLA-associated TCR beta chains showed more clonal expansion and lower generation probabilities than non-associated chains that were equally common. According to a later analysis, TCR association rates differed among HLA loci, with DRB1 alleles showing the most associated TCRs and HLA-C alleles showing the fewest. The classifier was reported to diagnose cytomegalovirus status with high specificity and sensitivity in both the original and validation cohorts. In an earlier analysis of fewer than 750 of the donors, most TCR beta V segments were observed in productive rearrangements about 90% or about 30% of the time, broadly matching IMGT annotations. Linkage disequilibrium might explain the correlated functional status among segregating V segments, but an unknown experimental factor could not be ruled out. The earlier analysis of almost 600 of the donors excluded about 16 rarely observed V segments, including chromosome 9 orphons, because counts were too low. Several of the top co-occurrence clusters appeared to be linked to parvovirus B19, influenza, CMV and Epstein-Barr virus, according to a later analysis. A cluster of highly shared sequence variants was judged likely to represent a technical artifact of the sequencing pipeline. The cohort was sequenced for TCR beta chains only, and without alpha or paired-chain data the features that could be detected were limited. The only immune exposure information available for the cohort was CMV serostatus.

CDR1 and CDR2, per the germline V gene, are MNHEY and SVGAGI. The CDR3 runs 12 residues from the cysteine to the phenylalanine. Only the CDR3 portion is preserved as DNA: 36 bases, with reading frame beginning at the first base. The germline ends are 13 bases apart after V is trimmed by 5 bases and J by 9 bases. The cohort was made up of roughly 670 healthy bone marrow donors. All cohort members were sampled while nominally healthy, although unrecorded immune exposures were likely present. The donor was CMV seropositive and was included in the group of approximately 300 seropositive cohort members. Each donor provided a peripheral blood sample, and peripheral blood mononuclear cells were used for TCR beta sequencing. Genomic DNA was extracted from the blood cell samples with the Qiagen DNeasy Blood Extraction Kit.

This TCR derives from a girl under 18 in good health and CMV-seropositive. The sequence links TRBV6-5 to TRBJ2-5; a confident D gene designation cannot be given. Sequencing was performed on PBMCs. The base sequence is TGTGCCAGCAGTGCCGGTTTGCTCTCCCAGTACTTC. Translated, it gives CASSAGLLSQYF.